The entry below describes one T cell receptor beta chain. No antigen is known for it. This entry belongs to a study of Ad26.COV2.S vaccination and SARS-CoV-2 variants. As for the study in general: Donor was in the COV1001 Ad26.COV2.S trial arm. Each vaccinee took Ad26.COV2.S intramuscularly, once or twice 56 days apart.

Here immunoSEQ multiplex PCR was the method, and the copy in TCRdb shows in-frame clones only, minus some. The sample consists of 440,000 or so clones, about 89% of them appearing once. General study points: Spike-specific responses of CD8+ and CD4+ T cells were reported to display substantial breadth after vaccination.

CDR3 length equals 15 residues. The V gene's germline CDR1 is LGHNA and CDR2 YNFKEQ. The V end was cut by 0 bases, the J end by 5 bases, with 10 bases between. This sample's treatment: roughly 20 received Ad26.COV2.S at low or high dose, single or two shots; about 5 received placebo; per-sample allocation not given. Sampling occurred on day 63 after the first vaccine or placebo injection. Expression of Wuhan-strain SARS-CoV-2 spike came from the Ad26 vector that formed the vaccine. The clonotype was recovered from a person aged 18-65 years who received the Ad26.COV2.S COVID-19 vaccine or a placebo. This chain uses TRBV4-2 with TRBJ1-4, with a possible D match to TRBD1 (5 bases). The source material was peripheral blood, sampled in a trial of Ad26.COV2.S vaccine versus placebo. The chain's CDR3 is CASSQDRGVNEKLFF. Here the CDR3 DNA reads TGTGCCAGCAGCCAAGATAGGGGTGTGAATGAAAAACTGTTTTTT.